This T cell receptor beta chain was retrieved from a study of blood T cell repertoires in COVID-19. Overall study: Samples came from the United States, Italy and Spain, spanning acute and convalescent COVID-19. The cDNA or gDNA used as material had been derived from T cells, B-cell-depleted T cells, or PBMCs.

In the original processing: Counts of nucleated cells, estimated from reference gene primer amplification, were obtained. Data came from immunoSEQ multiplex PCR; TCRdb stores just in-frame clones and leaves some out. D and trimming were read from the DNA, whereas the V and J calls and clone size are those reported in that table. This table has about 90,000 clones, 85% appearing once. The length of the CDR3 is 12 residues. From germline, CDR1 is MDHEN and CDR2 SYDVKM. Trimming left V 6 bases short and J 8 bases short, with 10 bases between. The specimen sequenced was peripheral blood. This receptor was taken from a woman in her 70s with active or convalescent COVID-19. The J gene is TRBJ1-4, the V gene TRBV28, with a tentative D call TRBD1 (5 bases). CDR3 in DNA: TGTGCCAGCAGCACCCAGGGAGAAAAACTGTTTTTT. Translation gives CASSTQGEKLFF. Full variable domain (outside the CDR3, taken from reference TRBV28 and TRBJ1-4): DVKVTQSSRYLVKRTGEKVFLECVQDMDHENMFWYRQDPGLGLRLIYFSYDVKMKEKGDIPEGYSVSREKKERFSLILESASTNQTSMYLCASSTQGEKLFFGSGTQLSVL.